These T cell receptor beta chains were read from a single sample in a study of a mutant IDH1 vaccine in newly diagnosed glioma. The repertoire was sequenced with immunoSEQ multiplex PCR; TCRdb's copy has only in-frame clones and lacks some. The sample shows around 82,000 clones, almost 85% of them seen only once. Sequencing was performed on PBMCs, taken from a glioma patient treated with radiotherapy, temozolomide or both. These TCRs come from a man aged 35-49 years with glioma. Some clones in this sample may be carry-over from other donors' samples. CDR3s include the opening cysteine and the closing phenylalanine or tryptophan. D genes are given only for firm matches. Only some rows state a clone size, as once, few, many or a class for expanded clones.

j_gene,v_gene,d_gene,abundance,CDR3aa,CDR3nt
TRBJ1-2,TRBV7-9,TRBD1,NA,CASSSTGGRGYGYTF,TGTGCCAGCAGCTCGACAGGGGGTCGTGGCTATGGCTACACCTTC
TRBJ1-1,TRBV4-1,NA,NA,CASSQRGLTEAFF,TGCGCCAGCAGCCAACGGGGGCTCACTGAAGCTTTCTTT
TRBJ1-2,TRBV15,TRBD1,NA,CATSRFGGQGYGYTF,TGTGCCACCAGCAGATTTGGTGGACAGGGTTATGGCTACACCTTC
TRBJ2-7,TRBV2,NA,NA,CASSDLVNGFYEQYF,TGTGCCAGCAGTGATCTGGTCAACGGCTTCTACGAGCAGTACTTC
TRBJ2-2,TRBV19,NA,NA,CASGTSTGELFF,TGTGCCAGTGGGACATCCACCGGGGAGCTGTTTTTT
TRBJ2-7,TRBV6-6,NA,few,CASNQGPAYEQYF,TGTGCCAGCAATCAGGGGCCCGCCTACGAGCAGTACTTC
TRBJ2-1,TRBV5-1,NA,NA,CASSLGGGGALNEQFF,TGCGCCAGCAGCTTGGGAGGAGGGGGGGCCCTCAATGAGCAGTTCTTC
TRBJ1-5,TRBV10-2,NA,NA,CASKRSGGNQPQHF,TGCGCCAGCAAGCGTTCAGGGGGCAATCAGCCCCAGCATTTT
TRBJ1-1,TRBV18,NA,NA,CASSKQEMNTEAFF,TGTGCCAGCTCAAAACAGGAGATGAACACTGAAGCTTTCTTT
TRBJ2-1,TRBV2,NA,NA,CASSYRLGNNEQFF,TGTGCCAGCAGTTATCGACTAGGTAACAATGAGCAGTTCTTC
TRBJ1-5,TRBV2,TRBD1,once,CASSGGTGDSNQPQHF,TGTGCCAGCAGTGGCGGGACAGGGGATAGCAATCAGCCCCAGCATTTT
TRBJ1-5,TRBV19,TRBD1,NA,CASKTGGLRQPQHF,TGTGCCAGCAAAACAGGGGGCTTAAGGCAGCCCCAGCATTTT
TRBJ2-3,TRBV5-8,TRBD1,once,CASSLGQGASTDTQYF,TGTGCCAGCAGCTTGGGACAGGGGGCGAGTACAGATACGCAGTATTTT
TRBJ1-4,TRBV9,NA,NA,CASSVGGLDEKLFF,TGTGCCAGCAGCGTAGGGGGATTGGATGAAAAACTGTTTTTT
TRBJ1-4,TRBV30,NA,NA,CAWSDTGEKLFF,TGTGCCTGGAGCGACACGGGAGAAAAACTGTTTTTT
TRBJ1-6,TRBV6-5,NA,NA,CASSYSVVRGNSPLHF,TGTGCCAGCAGTTACTCGGTCGTTCGGGGTAATTCACCCCTCCACTTT
TRBJ1-5,TRBV18,NA,NA,CASSPQQSSNQPQHF,TGTGCCAGCTCACCACAGCAATCGAGCAATCAGCCCCAGCATTTT
TRBJ2-7,TRBV6-5,TRBD1,NA,CASSYQGAGEQYF,TGTGCCAGCAGTTACCAGGGGGCGGGTGAGCAGTACTTC
TRBJ2-7,TRBV5-6,NA,NA,CASRNPREQYF,TGTGCCAGCAGAAACCCGAGGGAGCAGTACTTC
TRBJ2-5,TRBV7-9,NA,NA,CASSLGAMGVGSGETQYF,TGTGCCAGCAGCTTAGGAGCCATGGGTGTGGGGAGCGGCGAGACCCAGTACTTC
TRBJ1-1,TRBV5-1,NA,NA,CASSWVSSENTEAFF,TGCGCCAGCAGCTGGGTCTCATCGGAGAACACTGAAGCTTTCTTT
TRBJ1-5,TRBV6-6,NA,NA,CASNRGDSNQPQHF,TGTGCCAGCAATCGAGGGGATAGCAATCAGCCCCAGCATTTT
TRBJ2-5,TRBV30,NA,NA,CAWSFAGGETQYF,TGTGCCTGGAGTTTTGCCGGCGGAGAGACCCAGTACTTC
TRBJ2-1,TRBV2,NA,NA,CASSETATQFF,TGTGCCAGCAGTGAGACAGCAACGCAGTTCTTC
TRBJ2-2,TRBV9,NA,once,CASSVELAGELFF,TGTGCCAGCAGCGTAGAACTAGCCGGGGAGCTGTTTTTT
TRBJ2-1,TRBV27,TRBD2,NA,CASSPLGGTSDLTEQFF,TGTGCCAGCAGCCCTTTGGGGGGGACTAGTGATCTTACTGAGCAGTTCTTC
TRBJ2-3,TRBV7-9,NA,NA,CASGIVDTQYF,TGTGCCAGCGGAATTGTGGATACGCAGTATTTT
TRBJ2-1,TRBV2,NA,NA,CASGGFGPRIRSDEQFF,TGTGCCAGCGGCGGTTTCGGCCCCCGAATTCGAAGCGATGAGCAGTTCTTC
TRBJ1-6,TRBV5-4,TRBD1,NA,CASSFQQGVNSPLHF,TGTGCCAGCAGCTTCCAACAGGGGGTTAATTCACCCCTCCACTTT
TRBJ1-2,TRBV7-2,NA,once,CASSPPGVIYGYTF,TGTGCCAGCAGCCCCCCGGGGGTAATTTATGGCTACACCTTC
TRBJ2-5,TRBV19,TRBD2,NA,CASSVTSAQETQYF,TGTGCCAGTAGCGTGACTAGCGCCCAAGAGACCCAGTACTTC
TRBJ1-2,TRBV5-1,NA,NA,CASSNRANYGYTF,TGCGCCAGCAGTAACCGCGCTAACTATGGCTACACCTTC
TRBJ1-4,TRBV13,TRBD1,NA,CASSSWDRGGNEKLFF,TGTGCCAGCAGCTCCTGGGACAGGGGCGGTAATGAAAAACTGTTTTTT
TRBJ1-1,TRBV7-2,NA,NA,CASSLRPEIMNTEAFF,TGTGCCAGCAGCTTAAGACCGGAAATCATGAACACTGAAGCTTTCTTT
TRBJ2-7,TRBV6-1,NA,NA,CASRETGTYEQYF,TGTGCCAGCAGAGAAACAGGGACCTACGAGCAGTACTTC
TRBJ2-1,TRBV4-2,TRBD1,NA,CASSTGQWVPNEQFF,TGTGCCAGCAGCACGGGACAGTGGGTCCCCAATGAGCAGTTCTTC
TRBJ2-1,TRBV29-1,NA,NA,CSVEGLDGSSYNEQFF,TGCAGCGTTGAGGGATTGGACGGGAGCTCCTACAATGAGCAGTTCTTC
TRBJ1-5,TRBV30,NA,NA,CAWSQTSNQPQHF,TGTGCCTGGAGCCAGACCAGCAATCAGCCCCAGCATTTT
TRBJ1-1,TRBV5-4,NA,NA,CASSPGRGLNTEAFF,TGTGCCAGCAGCCCCGGGCGTGGGTTGAACACTGAAGCTTTCTTT
TRBJ1-5,TRBV2,NA,NA,CASSEPPRDQPQHF,TGTGCCAGCAGTGAACCCCCCAGAGATCAGCCCCAGCATTTT
TRBJ2-7,TRBV12-1,NA,NA,CASRPRDRGLYEQYF,TGTGCCAGCAGACCCAGGGACAGGGGGCTCTACGAGCAGTACTTC
TRBJ1-6,TRBV4-1,TRBD1,many,CASSQVRGQGNSPLHF,TGCGCCAGCAGCCAAGTCCGGGGACAGGGTAATTCACCCCTCCACTTT
TRBJ2-7,TRBV15,TRBD1,once,CATSRGTGTGSYEQYF,TGTGCCACCAGCAGAGGAACCGGGACAGGGTCCTACGAGCAGTACTTC
TRBJ2-2,TRBV4-1,NA,NA,CASSHSIGTGELFF,TGCGCCAGCAGCCACAGCATTGGCACCGGGGAGCTGTTTTTT
TRBJ1-4,TRBV6-6,NA,NA,CASSKDAGGTRGKLFF,TGTGCCAGCAGTAAGGACGCAGGAGGGACCCGGGGAAAACTGTTTTTT
TRBJ2-1,TRBV7-8,NA,NA,CASSLRLDEQFF,TGTGCCAGCAGCTTAAGGTTAGATGAGCAGTTCTTC
TRBJ1-5,TRBV19,NA,few,CASSRSGVNQPQHF,TGTGCCAGTAGTCGATCCGGGGTCAATCAGCCCCAGCATTTT